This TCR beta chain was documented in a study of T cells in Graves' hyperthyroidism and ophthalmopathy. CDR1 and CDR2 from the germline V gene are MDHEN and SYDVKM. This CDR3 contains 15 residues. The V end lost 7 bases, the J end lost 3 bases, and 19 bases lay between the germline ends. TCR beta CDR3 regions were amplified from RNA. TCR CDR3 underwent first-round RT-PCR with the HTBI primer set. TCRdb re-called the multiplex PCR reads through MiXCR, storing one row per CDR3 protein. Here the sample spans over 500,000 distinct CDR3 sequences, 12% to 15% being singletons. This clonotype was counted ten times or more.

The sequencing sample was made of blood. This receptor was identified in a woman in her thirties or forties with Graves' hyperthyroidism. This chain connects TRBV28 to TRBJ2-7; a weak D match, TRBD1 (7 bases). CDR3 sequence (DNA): TGTGCCAGCACCGCCGAGGCGGGACAGCTCTACGAGCAGTACTTC. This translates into CASTAEAGQLYEQYF.